This is a list of T cell receptor beta chains from one sample in a study of blood T cell repertoires in COVID-19. Measured with immunoSEQ multiplex PCR; TCRdb has only the in-frame clones, and not every one. This sample has 6,500 to 9,000 clones; 86% occur once, and the top ten carry roughly 17%. The material sequenced was peripheral blood. Source of these receptors: an older woman with active COVID-19. Both conserved end residues are part of each CDR3. D genes are given only for firm matches. Not every row has a clone size; where given, it reads once, few, many or a size class.

abundance,d_gene,j_gene,v_gene,CDR3aa,CDR3nt
.,TRBD1,TRBJ2-5,TRBV4-3,CASSPGTGWTETQYF,TGCGCCAGCAGCCCCGGGACAGGGTGGACGGAGACCCAGTACTTC
.,TRBD1,TRBJ2-2,TRBV7-9,CASSARLRDRGLGDGELFF,TGTGCCAGCAGCGCCAGACTCCGGGACAGGGGGCTTGGTGACGGGGAGCTGTTTTTT
.,TRBD1,TRBJ1-1,TRBV5-1,CASSLGQGWNTEAFF,TGCGCCAGCAGCTTGGGACAGGGATGGAACACTGAAGCTTTCTTT
.,.,TRBJ2-5,TRBV3-1/TRBV3-2,CASSRNVPRGQETQYF,TGTGCCAGCAGCCGAAATGTACCCCGGGGCCAAGAGACCCAGTACTTC
.,.,TRBJ1-1,TRBV19,CASSIQGQNNEAFF,TGTGCCAGTAGTATTCAGGGGCAAAACAATGAAGCTTTCTTT
few,.,TRBJ1-6,TRBV4-1,CASSQDPFNSPLHF,TGCGCCAGCAGCCAAGATCCCTTTAATTCACCCCTCCACTTT
.,.,TRBJ1-1,TRBV14,CASSWRVGNTEAFF,TGTGCCAGCAGTTGGCGGGTAGGGAACACTGAAGCTTTCTTT
.,TRBD1,TRBJ1-1,TRBV18,CASSHAGGNTEAFF,TGTGCCAGCTCGCACGCAGGGGGGAACACTGAAGCTTTCTTT
.,.,TRBJ1-4,TRBV4-2,CASSQANLKGEKLFF,TGTGCCAGCAGCCAAGCCAACTTAAAGGGGGAAAAACTGTTTTTT
.,.,TRBJ2-2,TRBV4-1,CASSLGQRMNTGELFF,TGCGCCAGCAGCCTCGGACAGAGAATGAACACCGGGGAGCTGTTTTTT
.,.,TRBJ1-6,TRBV3-1/TRBV3-2,CASSQDWQRGRGSPLHF,TGTGCCAGCAGCCAAGATTGGCAGCGGGGGCGTGGTTCACCCCTCCACTTT
.,.,TRBJ2-7,TRBV30,CAWVKLHEQYF,TGTGCCTGGGTAAAACTCCACGAGCAGTACTTC
.,TRBD1,TRBJ2-1,TRBV5-6,CASSPGTGVTLTYNEQFF,TGTGCCAGCAGCCCCGGGACAGGCGTAACTCTTACCTACAATGAGCAGTTCTTC
.,.,TRBJ2-3,TRBV6-5,CASSAGTTDTQYF,TGTGCCAGCAGCGCCGGGACAACAGATACGCAGTATTTT
.,TRBD1,TRBJ1-1,TRBV28,CASRGTGVSEAFF,TGTGCCAGCAGGGGGACAGGGGTATCTGAAGCTTTCTTT